This T cell receptor beta chain is from a study of T cell repertoires in cytomegalovirus infection. Study-level results: CMV-specific HLA-C-restricted TCR beta clonotypes dominated the ex vivo response. There were carriers of CMV plus the relevant HLA, and cumulative public TCR beta family frequency identified them.

In its sample, this clonotype was seen a few times. Antigen specificity is unknown. TCRdb reprocessed the reads with MiXCR, giving one entry per CDR3 protein. The profile shows around 710,000 distinct CDR3 sequences, about 28% of them singletons. The CDR3 has 15 amino acids. With 10 bases removed from V and 2 bases from J, the gap between germline ends came to 17 bases. Germline loops: CDR1 KGHDR, CDR2 SFDVKD. The clonotype was recovered from a human donor in good health (CMV status not recorded). Some clones in this sample may be carry-over from other donors' samples. Sequencing was performed on cultured CD8+ T cells from PBMCs, taken from culture after CMV antigen stimulation. The chain is built from TRBV24-1 and TRBJ1-5; unclear D gene. The CDR3 DNA sequence: TGTGCCACAGGGAGCCCCACACAAGGCAATCAGCCCCAGCATTTT. Translating gives CATGSPTQGNQPQHF.